This T cell receptor beta chain was identified during a study of blood T cell repertoires in COVID-19. The junction had 3 bases not matched to a gene; V was cut back by 4 bases and J by 5 bases. Germline V gene lookup returns CDR1 SGHTA and CDR2 FQGTGA. The CDR3 covers 15 residues. Sequencing was performed with immunoSEQ multiplex PCR; in TCRdb, only in-frame clones are kept and a portion is missing. The repertoire consists of 62,000 or so clones, with over 60% occurring once and the leading ten covering around 5.3%. The rearrangement uses TRBV7-3 and TRBJ2-1, with 12 bases aligning to TRBD2. Sequences were obtained from peripheral blood. The source of this sequence is a human donor in a cohort sampled during active COVID-19. The CDR3 sequence: CASSSTSGGNNEQFF. The CDR3 DNA reads as TGTGCCAGCAGCTCGACTAGCGGGGGTAACAATGAGCAGTTCTTC.